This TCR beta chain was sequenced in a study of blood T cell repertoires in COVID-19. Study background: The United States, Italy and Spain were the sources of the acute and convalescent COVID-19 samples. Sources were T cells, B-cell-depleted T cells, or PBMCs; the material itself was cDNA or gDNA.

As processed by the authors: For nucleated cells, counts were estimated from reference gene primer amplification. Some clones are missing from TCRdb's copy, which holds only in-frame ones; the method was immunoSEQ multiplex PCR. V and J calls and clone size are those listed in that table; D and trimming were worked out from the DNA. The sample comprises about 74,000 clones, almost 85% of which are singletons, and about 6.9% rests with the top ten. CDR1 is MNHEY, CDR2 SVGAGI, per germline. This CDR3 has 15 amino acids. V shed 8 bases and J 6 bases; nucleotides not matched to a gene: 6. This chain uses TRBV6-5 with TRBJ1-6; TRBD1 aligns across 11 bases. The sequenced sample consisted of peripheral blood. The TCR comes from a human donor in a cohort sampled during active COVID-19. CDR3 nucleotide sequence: TGTGCCAGCTGGGACAGGGGGTCTTCTAATTCACCCCTCCACTTT. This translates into CASWDRGSSNSPLHF.